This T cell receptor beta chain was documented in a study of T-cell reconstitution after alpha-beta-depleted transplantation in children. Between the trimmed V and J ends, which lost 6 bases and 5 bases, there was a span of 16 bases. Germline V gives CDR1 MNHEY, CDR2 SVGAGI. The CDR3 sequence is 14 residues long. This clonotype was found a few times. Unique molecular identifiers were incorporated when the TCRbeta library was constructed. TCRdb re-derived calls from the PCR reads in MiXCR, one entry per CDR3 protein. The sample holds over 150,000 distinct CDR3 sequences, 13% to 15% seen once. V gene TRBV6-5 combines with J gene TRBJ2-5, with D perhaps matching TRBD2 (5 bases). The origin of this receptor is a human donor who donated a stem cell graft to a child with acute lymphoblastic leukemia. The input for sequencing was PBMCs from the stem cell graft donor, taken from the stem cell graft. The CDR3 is CASRDSRRLETQYF. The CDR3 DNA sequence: TGTGCCAGCAGAGATTCGAGGAGGCTGGAGACCCAGTACTTC.